One and the same sample provided the 27 T cell receptor beta chains below, sequenced in a study of shared clonotypes between healthy human individuals. Assay: immunoSEQ multiplex PCR; the TCRdb copy retains only in-frame clones and omits some. The sample yields about 1.5 million clones, around 98% seen once. Sequencing was done on a sample of naive CD4+ T cells sorted from blood. Subset given: CD45RA+ positively selected. These receptors all stem from a man aged 25 to 40 in good health.

The chain uses TRBV27 and TRBJ2-3; D unclear. Trimming left V 6 bases short and J 6 bases short, with 7 bases between. Germline CDR1 is MNHEY and CDR2 is SMNVEV (reference sequence). CDR3 length equals 11 residues. CDR3 sequence (DNA): TGTGCCAGCAGCATGGGGGATACGCAGTATTTT. Its translation is CASSMGDTQYF.

The rearrangement joins TRBV11-2 to TRBJ1-1; D remains unclear. The CDR3 is 12 amino acids. Per the germline V gene, CDR1 is SGHAT and CDR2 is FQNNGV. V shed 0 bases and J shed 11 bases, with 10 bases lying between them. Here the CDR3 DNA reads TGTGCCAGCAGCTTAGAGGGATTTAACGCTTTCTTT. It yields the protein CASSLEGFNAFF. Full variable domain (remainder filled in from reference TRBV11-2 and TRBJ1-1): EAGVAQSPRYKIIEKRQSVAFWCNPISGHATLYWYQQILGQGPKLLIQFQNNGVVDDSQLPKDRFSAERLKGVDSTLKIQPAKLEDSAVYLCASSLEGFNAFFGQGTRLTVV.

This chain uses TRBV15 with TRBJ2-2; 14 bases agree with TRBD2. CDR1 and CDR2 (germline): LNHNV, YYDKDF (reference sequence). The CDR3 runs to 18 residues. Trimming removed 7 bases from V and 3 bases from J; junction bases left unmatched: 10. This chain's CDR3 is CATTQRTSGRTYTGELFF. The CDR3 DNA reads TGTGCCACCACCCAGAGGACTAGCGGGAGGACTTACACCGGGGAGCTGTTTTTT. Supplemented by reference TRBV15 and TRBJ2-2, the full variable domain reads DAMVIQNPRYQVTQFGKPVTLSCSQTLNHNVMYWYQQKSSQAPKLLFHYYDKDFNNEADTPDNFQSRRPNTSFCFLDIRSPGLGDTAMYLCATTQRTSGRTYTGELFFGEGSRLTVL.

This rearrangement joins TRBV7-2 to TRBJ1-5; 8 nucleotides match TRBD1. CDR3 length equals 15 residues. Germline V gene lookup returns CDR1 SGHTA and CDR2 FQGNSA. Unmatched junction bases numbered 5, after V lost 4 bases and J lost 3 bases. This CDR3 reads CASSYDRGPNQPQHF. In DNA, the CDR3 is TGTGCCAGCAGCTACGACAGGGGACCCAATCAGCCCCAGCATTTT.

The V and J genes are TRBV11-2 and TRBJ2-1; unclear D gene. The V and J ends lost 1 base and 5 bases respectively, with 12 bases between them. The CDR3 covers 15 residues. The germline gives CDR1 SGHAT, CDR2 FQNNGV. DNA of the CDR3: TGTGCCAGCAGCTTAGCCAATACCCCCAACAATGAGCAGTTCTTC. Protein product: CASSLANTPNNEQFF. Using reference TRBV11-2 and TRBJ2-1 for the parts outside the CDR3, the full variable domain is EAGVAQSPRYKIIEKRQSVAFWCNPISGHATLYWYQQILGQGPKLLIQFQNNGVVDDSQLPKDRFSAERLKGVDSTLKIQPAKLEDSAVYLCASSLANTPNNEQFFGPGTRLTVL.

This chain joins TRBV15 and TRBJ2-5; D is possibly TRBD2 (6 bases). CDR1 and CDR2 (germline): LNHNV, YYDKDF (reference sequence). The CDR3 sequence is 13 residues long. Trimming took off 4 bases at V and 3 bases at J, with 9 bases between the two ends. The CDR3 reads CATSTGAEETQYF. The DNA for the CDR3 is TGTGCCACCAGCACGGGAGCGGAAGAGACCCAGTACTTC.

The V call is TRBV14, the J call TRBJ2-1; 12 positions match TRBD2. This CDR3 is built from 17 residues. After removal of 1 base from V and 4 bases from J, the junction contained 5 bases not matched to a gene. The V gene's germline CDR1 is SGHDN and CDR2 FVKESK. CDR3 amino acids: CASSQVRTSGTYNEQFF. The CDR3 DNA reads TGTGCCAGCAGCCAAGTCAGGACTAGCGGGACTTACAATGAGCAGTTCTTC.

This clone was found once. This sequence joins TRBV18 and TRBJ2-7, with D possibly TRBD2 on 6 matching bases. CDR1 is KGHSH and CDR2 is LQKENI in the germline V gene. Trimming shortened V by 4 bases and J by 0 bases, and 10 bases separated the two germline ends. The CDR3 runs to 14 residues. The CDR3 region has the DNA TGTGCCAGCTCACGCGGGACTCCCTCCTACGAGCAGTACTTC. This translates into CASSRGTPSYEQYF.

The chain employs TRBV7-2 and TRBJ2-1; 7 nucleotides line up with TRBD2. The ends lost 1 base at V and 8 bases at J; junction bases unmatched: 2. CDR1 SGHTA and CDR2 FQGNSA come from the germline V gene. The CDR3 is 13 residues long. For the CDR3, the DNA is TGTGCCAGCAGCTTAGGCGGGAGCGATGAGCAGTTCTTC. Amino acids: CASSLGGSDEQFF.

The chain is built from TRBV6-1 and TRBJ2-3; perhaps TRBD1 as D (5 bases). Trimming removed 1 base at V and 2 bases at J, with 10 bases between. This CDR3 contains 15 residues. In germline, CDR1 is MNHNS, CDR2 SASEGT. The DNA for the CDR3 is TGTGCCAGCAGTGAAGGGGGCCGATTCACAGATACGCAGTATTTT. This sequence encodes CASSEGGRFTDTQYF.

This clone showed up just once. The gene calls are TRBV18 and TRBJ2-7; 7 nucleotides agree with TRBD1. The CDR3 length is 14 residues. The junction had 8 bases not matched to a gene; V was cut back by 3 bases and J by 6 bases. Germline lookup yields CDR1 KGHSH and CDR2 LQKENI. CDR3 bases: TGTGCCAGCTCACCGCAGGGACAGATCAGCGAGCAGTACTTC. It yields the protein CASSPQGQISEQYF.

The V gene is TRBV9, the J gene TRBJ2-1, with 8 bases lining up with TRBD2. The length of the CDR3 is 16 residues. V dropped 0 bases and J dropped 0; count of bases not matched to a gene: 2. Germline V gene data show CDR1 as SGDLS and CDR2 as YYNGEE. CDR3 nucleotides: TGTGCCAGCAGCGTAGCGGGAGGGGTCTCCTACAATGAGCAGTTCTTC. Protein sequence: CASSVAGGVSYNEQFF.

This chain links TRBV6-6 with TRBJ1-1, with D unclear. Germline CDR1 is MNHNY and CDR2 is SVGAGI (reference sequence). The CDR3 covers 13 residues. V lost 0 bases, J lost 6 bases, and 8 bases lay in between. Here the CDR3 reads CASSYSIGAEAFF. The CDR3 DNA is TGTGCCAGCAGTTACTCGATCGGGGCTGAAGCTTTCTTT.

The rearrangement joins TRBV27 to TRBJ2-7; no definite D call. The germline CDR1 and CDR2 sequences are MNHEY and SMNVEV (reference sequence). Trimming left V 5 bases short and J 3 bases short, with 8 bases between. This CDR3 region has 12 residues. The CDR3 sequence is CASSPDRYEQYF. In DNA, the CDR3 is TGTGCCAGCAGTCCCGACCGCTACGAGCAGTACTTC.

The J gene is TRBJ2-1, the V gene TRBV5-1, with D perhaps TRBD1 or TRBD2 (5 bases each). The germline V gene encodes CDR1 SGHRS and CDR2 YFSETQ. Trimming cost V 5 bases and J 4 bases, with 13 bases left between them. The CDR3 loop spans 14 amino acids. DNA of the CDR3: TGCGCCAGCAGGACAGAAGGGAGATACAATGAGCAGTTCTTC. Translating gives CASRTEGRYNEQFF.

The chain employs TRBV9 and TRBJ1-1, with TRBD1 matching 7 bases. Germline CDR1 and CDR2: SGDLS and YYNGEE. This CDR3 region has 13 residues. The V gene end was trimmed by 1 base and the J gene end by 11 bases; junction bases not matched to a gene: 8. CDR3 in amino acids: CASSVNRGGRAFF. As DNA, the CDR3 is TGTGCCAGCAGCGTAAACAGGGGTGGGAGGGCTTTCTTT.

The rearrangement uses TRBV11-2 and TRBJ1-4; D is unclear. V lost 8 bases and J lost 2, with 9 bases in between. This CDR3 spans 13 amino acids. The germline V gene has CDR1 SGHAT and CDR2 FQNNGV. CDR3 amino acids: CASEGDTNEKLFF. The CDR3 bases are TGTGCCAGCGAAGGTGATACTAATGAAAAACTGTTTTTT.

V gene TRBV5-8 combines with J gene TRBJ1-5; D is undetermined. The CDR3 is made up of 16 amino acids. V was trimmed by 7 bases and J by 2 bases, leaving 19 bases between them. CDR1 and CDR2 (germline): SGHTS, YDEGEE. The CDR3 DNA sequence: TGTGCCAGCGACAAGAGGAGTTCGTGGGGCAATCAGCCCCAGCATTTT. Its protein is CASDKRSSWGNQPQHF.

The chain has TRBV5-4 and TRBJ2-2; D gene uncertain. The CDR3 length is 14 residues. Trimming pared 0 bases from V and 1 base from J, leaving 4 bases between. The germline gives CDR1 SGHNT, CDR2 YYREEE (reference sequence). The CDR3 DNA sequence: TGTGCCAGCAGCTTGGGGAGGAACACCGGGGAGCTGTTTTTT. This encodes CASSLGRNTGELFF.

This rearrangement joins TRBV5-1 to TRBJ1-2; 8 bases agree with TRBD1. CDR3 length equals 14 residues. The germline V gene has CDR1 SGHRS and CDR2 YFSETQ. Trimming cost V 0 bases and J 8 bases; bases outside gene matches: 6. CDR3: CASSLEQGAVGYTF. CDR3 in DNA: TGCGCCAGCAGCTTGGAGCAGGGGGCCGTCGGCTACACCTTC.

The chain combines TRBV5-4 with TRBJ1-3; 9 nucleotides match TRBD1. Trimming cost V 4 bases and J 0 bases; bases outside gene matches: 8. The CDR3 is made up of 17 amino acids. Germline V gene lookup returns CDR1 SGHNT and CDR2 YYREEE (reference sequence). CDR3 region: CASSAPGQGLSGNTIYF. DNA of the CDR3: TGTGCCAGCAGCGCGCCGGGACAGGGCCTCTCTGGAAACACCATATATTTT.

The chain uses TRBV11-2 and TRBJ2-4, with D possibly matching TRBD2 (5 bases). Germline lookup yields CDR1 SGHAT and CDR2 FQNNGV. The V gene lost 5 bases and the J gene lost 4 bases, with 9 bases spanning the gap. CDR3 length: 13 residues. The CDR3 nucleotides read TGTGCCAGCAGCCCCCGGGGAAAAAACATTCAGTACTTC. The encoded protein is CASSPRGKNIQYF. The entire variable domain, with the rest obtained from reference TRBV11-2 and TRBJ2-4, is as follows: EAGVAQSPRYKIIEKRQSVAFWCNPISGHATLYWYQQILGQGPKLLIQFQNNGVVDDSQLPKDRFSAERLKGVDSTLKIQPAKLEDSAVYLCASSPRGKNIQYFGAGTRLSVL.

V is TRBV7-9 and J is TRBJ2-7, with D unclear. V was pared by 1 base and J by 3 bases, with 13 bases between. The CDR3 consists of 15 residues. The germline V gene has CDR1 SEHNR and CDR2 FQNEAQ (reference sequence). CDR3 in DNA: TGTGCCAGCAGCTTAGACTCTAGAAAGGGCTACGAGCAGTACTTC. This encodes CASSLDSRKGYEQYF.

Comment on this clone: An end of the junction differs from the germline gene, which may be a read error. The gene calls are TRBV20-1 and TRBJ2-3; perhaps TRBD1 as D (5 bases). The V gene's germline CDR1 is DFQATT and CDR2 SNEGSKA (reference sequence). CDR3 length: 9 residues. CDR3 sequence: CSPTGTQYF. In nucleotides, the CDR3 is TGCAGTCCAACAGGTACGCAGTATTTT.

The chain combines TRBV4-3 with TRBJ1-2; 8 nucleotides match TRBD1. With 1 base clipped from V and 7 bases from J, the junction kept 5 bases outside the gene matches. CDR1 and CDR2 (germline): LGHNA, YSLEER. The CDR3 runs to 14 residues. The CDR3 here is CASSQAGGSSGYTF. CDR3 nucleotide sequence: TGCGCCAGCAGCCAAGCAGGGGGCTCAAGTGGCTACACCTTC.

The V gene is TRBV19, the J gene TRBJ2-7, with D possibly called TRBD1 or TRBD2 (5 bases each). The germline CDR1 and CDR2 sequences are LNHDA and SQIVND (reference sequence). V dropped 5 bases and J dropped 1 base, with 12 bases sitting between them. This CDR3 has 14 residues. The CDR3 reads CASSSPGASYEQYF. The CDR3 nucleotides are TGTGCCAGTAGTTCGCCCGGGGCTTCCTACGAGCAGTACTTC.

This rearrangement joins TRBV6-5 to TRBJ2-7; D perhaps matches TRBD1 (5 bases). This CDR3 has 14 amino acids. The V end lost 2 bases, the J end lost 2 bases, and 10 bases lay between the germline ends. The V gene's germline CDR1 is MNHEY and CDR2 SVGAGI. The CDR3 here is CASSYDWGTYEQYF. In nucleotides, the CDR3 is TGTGCCAGCAGTTACGACTGGGGCACCTACGAGCAGTACTTC.